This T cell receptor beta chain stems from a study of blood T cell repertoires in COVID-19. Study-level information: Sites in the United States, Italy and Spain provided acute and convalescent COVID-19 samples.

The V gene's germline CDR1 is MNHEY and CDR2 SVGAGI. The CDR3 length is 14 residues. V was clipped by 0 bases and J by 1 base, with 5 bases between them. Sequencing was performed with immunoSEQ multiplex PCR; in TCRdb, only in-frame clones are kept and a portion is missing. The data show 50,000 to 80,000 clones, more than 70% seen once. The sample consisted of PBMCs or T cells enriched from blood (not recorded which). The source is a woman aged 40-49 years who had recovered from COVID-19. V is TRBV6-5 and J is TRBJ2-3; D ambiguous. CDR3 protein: CASSYSQGTDTQYF. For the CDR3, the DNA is TGTGCCAGCAGTTACTCGCAGGGCACAGATACGCAGTATTTT.